This TCR beta chain derives from a study of blood T cell repertoires in COVID-19. Looking at the study overall: Donors in the United States, Italy and Spain gave samples during acute or convalescent COVID-19.

TCRdb's table, derived via immunoSEQ multiplex PCR, lists solely in-frame clones and lacks some. Counted here are approximately 40,000 clones, approximately 85% occurring once; the ten biggest clones make up 35% to 45%. Between the trimmed V and J ends, which lost 1 base and 8 bases, there was a span of 15 bases. Germline assignment: CDR1 MGHRA and CDR2 YSYEKL. The CDR3 has 15 residues. This clone was seen just once. The sequencing input was peripheral blood. The sequence came from a man in his fifties or sixties with active or convalescent COVID-19. V and J are TRBV4-1 and TRBJ2-1; tentatively, D is TRBD1 (5 bases). The CDR3 reads CASSQGHGTTDEQFF. The CDR3 DNA reads TGCGCCAGCAGCCAAGGCCATGGAACGACAGATGAGCAGTTCTTC.